The 6 T cell receptor beta chains given below trace back to one sample, sequenced in a study of T cell responses to AZD1222 COVID-19 vaccine. Method: immunoSEQ multiplex PCR; TCRdb's copy keeps in-frame clones and lacks some. The table lists 150,000 to 170,000 clones, roughly nine tenths of them singletons. The sample here was peripheral blood, taken on day 0 of MenACWY control vaccination. These receptors originate from an adult in good health.

The rearrangement uses TRBV5-1 and TRBJ1-4; 8 positions agree with TRBD1. With V trimmed by 5 bases and J by 8 bases, 5 bases remained unmatched. This CDR3 has 13 residues. Germline V gene sequence: CDR1 SGHRS, CDR2 YFSETQ. The CDR3 protein is CASRQGGSEKLFF. CDR3 DNA sequence: TGCGCCAGCAGACAGGGGGGTAGCGAAAAACTGTTTTTT.

The chain uses TRBV11-3 and TRBJ2-2; D may be TRBD1 or TRBD2 (6 bases each). The V end lost 2 bases, the J end lost 4 bases, and 14 bases lay between the germline ends. Germline CDR1 reads SGHNT; CDR2 reads YENEEA. The CDR3 runs to 16 residues. The CDR3 DNA reads TGTGCCAGCAGCTTAAGGGGGACGGGAGTCACCGGGGAGCTGTTTTTT. Translating gives CASSLRGTGVTGELFF.

The V call is TRBV6-2 or TRBV6-3, the J call TRBJ1-2; maybe TRBD1 (5 bases). Germline lookup yields CDR1 MNHEY and CDR2 SVGEGT. Trimming left V 2 bases short and J 7 bases short, with 11 bases between. CDR3 length: 13 residues. CDR3 DNA sequence: TGTGCCAGCAGTTACATGACAGTGGGTGGCTACACCTTC. It yields the protein CASSYMTVGGYTF.

V is TRBV29-1 and J is TRBJ2-7; TRBD1 is a possible D gene (6 bases). The CDR3 runs 14 residues. CDR1 SQVTM and CDR2 ANQGSEA come from the germline V gene. Trimming left V 5 bases short and J 6 bases short, with 20 bases between. The CDR3 nucleotides are TGCAGCGTTCCCGTGGGGGCAGGGGCGTTCGAGCAGTACTTC. Its translation: CSVPVGAGAFEQYF.

This rearrangement joins TRBV18 to TRBJ1-1, with D unclear. The CDR3 spans 16 residues. Germline CDR1 is KGHSH and CDR2 is LQKENI. Trimming took 0 bases from V and 1 from J, leaving 12 bases between them. DNA for the CDR3: TGTGCCAGCTCACCACCGAGGCCTTCGGGGAACACTGAAGCTTTCTTT. Amino acid sequence: CASSPPRPSGNTEAFF.

V gene TRBV10-1 combines with J gene TRBJ1-5, with TRBD1 identical over 7 bases. The CDR3 is 14 residues long. CDR1 is WNHNN and CDR2 is SYGVQD in the germline V gene (reference sequence). J was trimmed by 3 bases and V by 6 bases; bases with no gene match: 5. The CDR3 here is CASSATGYNQPQHF. The CDR3 bases are TGCGCCAGCAGCGCGACAGGGTACAATCAGCCCCAGCATTTT.